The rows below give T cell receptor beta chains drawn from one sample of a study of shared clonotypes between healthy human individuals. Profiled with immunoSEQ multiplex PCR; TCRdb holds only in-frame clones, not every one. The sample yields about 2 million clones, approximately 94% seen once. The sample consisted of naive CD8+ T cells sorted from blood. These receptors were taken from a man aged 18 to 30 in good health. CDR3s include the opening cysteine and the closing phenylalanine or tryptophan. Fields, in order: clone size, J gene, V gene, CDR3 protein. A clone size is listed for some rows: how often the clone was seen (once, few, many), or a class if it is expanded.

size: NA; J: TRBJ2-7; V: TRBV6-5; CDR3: CASSYSPESYEQYF
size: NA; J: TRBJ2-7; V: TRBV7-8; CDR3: CASSLSLAGTSSYEQYF
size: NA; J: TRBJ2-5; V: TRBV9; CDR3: CASSEDGTQVGETQYF
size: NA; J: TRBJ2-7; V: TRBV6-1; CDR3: CASSAERDSYYEQYF
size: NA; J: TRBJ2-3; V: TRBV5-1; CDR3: CASSFTGGTTDTQYF
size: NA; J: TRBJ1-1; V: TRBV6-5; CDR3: CASSPLSENTEAFF
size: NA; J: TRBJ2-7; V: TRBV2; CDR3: CASSDRGLAGDPVSDEQYF
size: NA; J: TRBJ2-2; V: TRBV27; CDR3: CASSTWGGGNTGELFF
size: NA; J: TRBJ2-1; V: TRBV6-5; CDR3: CASSYFGNTYNEQFF
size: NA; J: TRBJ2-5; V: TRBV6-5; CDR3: CASNPTGGVETQYF
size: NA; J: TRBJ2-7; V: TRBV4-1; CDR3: CASSHKGASYEQYF
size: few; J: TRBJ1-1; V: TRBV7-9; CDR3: CASSSKDRAEAFF
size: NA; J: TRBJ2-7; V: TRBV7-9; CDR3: CASSSSGSDLDEQYF
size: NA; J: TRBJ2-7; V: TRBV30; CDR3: CAWRPTGVGTYEQYF
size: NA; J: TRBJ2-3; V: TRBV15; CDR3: CATSPAPGQGAITDTQYF
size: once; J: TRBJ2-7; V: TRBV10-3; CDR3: CAISGTSGGAYEQYF
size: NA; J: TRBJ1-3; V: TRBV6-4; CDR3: CASRNTIYF
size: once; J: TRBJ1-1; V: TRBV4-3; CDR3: CASSQYMEDTEAFF
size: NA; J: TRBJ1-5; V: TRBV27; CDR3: CANDILGQRSNQPQHF
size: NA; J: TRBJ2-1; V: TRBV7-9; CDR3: CASTPALGLLNEQFF
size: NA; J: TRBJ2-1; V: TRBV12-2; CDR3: CASRFQRGSQRNEQFF
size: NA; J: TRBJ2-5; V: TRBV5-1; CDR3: CASRPGLAGGLETQYF
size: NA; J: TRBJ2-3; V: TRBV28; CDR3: CASSLLATDTQYF
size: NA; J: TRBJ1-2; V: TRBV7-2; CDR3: CASSWGYLGYTF
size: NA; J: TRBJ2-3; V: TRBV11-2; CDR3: CASSLLATGTDTQYF
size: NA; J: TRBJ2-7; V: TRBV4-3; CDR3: CASSQWASYEQYF
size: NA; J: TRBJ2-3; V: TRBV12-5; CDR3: CASGLALGTSVVTDTQYF
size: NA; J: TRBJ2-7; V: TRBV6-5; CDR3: CASSYGSGTYEQYF
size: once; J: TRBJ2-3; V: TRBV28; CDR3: CASSLSGGPDTQYF
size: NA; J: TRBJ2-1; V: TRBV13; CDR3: CASSSPTSGGISYNEQFF